One T cell receptor beta chain is described in this entry. What it binds is unknown. This sample stems from a study of response to subunit inactivated influenza vaccine. Study conclusions and caveats: Few new T cells, the authors suggested, are recruited by each seasonal influenza vaccination.

V was clipped by 5 bases and J by 8 bases; unmatched bases: 7. The CDR3 sequence is 13 residues long. TCRdb recomputed calls from the RT-PCR reads with MiXCR, one row per CDR3 protein. This table holds about 520,000 distinct CDR3 sequences, roughly 7.9% found once. Specimen: PBMCs from blood, collected 23 to 25 months after vaccination. The sequence was obtained from a man between 50 and 69 years old who received an inactivated influenza vaccine. The chain combines TRBV12-3 or TRBV12-4 with TRBJ1-2, with 8 nucleotides matching TRBD1. CDR3 sequence: CASSPRTGRGYTF. CDR3 DNA: TGTGCCAGCAGTCCAAGGACAGGGCGCGGCTACACCTTC.